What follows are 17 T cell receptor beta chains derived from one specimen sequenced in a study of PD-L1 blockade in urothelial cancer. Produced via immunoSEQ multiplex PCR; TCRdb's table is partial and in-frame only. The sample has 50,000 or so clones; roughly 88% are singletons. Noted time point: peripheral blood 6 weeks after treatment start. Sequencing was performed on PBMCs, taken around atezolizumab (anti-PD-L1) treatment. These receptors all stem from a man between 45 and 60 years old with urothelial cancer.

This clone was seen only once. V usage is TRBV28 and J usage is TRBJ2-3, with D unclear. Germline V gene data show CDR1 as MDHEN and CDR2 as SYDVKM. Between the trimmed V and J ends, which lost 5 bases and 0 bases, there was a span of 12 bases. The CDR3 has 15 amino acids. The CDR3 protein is CASSDTPGSTDTQYF. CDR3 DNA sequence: TGTGCCAGCAGTGACACACCAGGTAGCACAGATACGCAGTATTTT.

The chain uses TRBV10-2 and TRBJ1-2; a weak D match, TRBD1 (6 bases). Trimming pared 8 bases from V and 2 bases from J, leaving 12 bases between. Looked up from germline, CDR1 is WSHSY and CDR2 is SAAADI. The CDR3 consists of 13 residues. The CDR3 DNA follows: TGCGCCAGCGGAAGGACAGAGAACTATGGCTACACCTTC. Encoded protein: CASGRTENYGYTF.

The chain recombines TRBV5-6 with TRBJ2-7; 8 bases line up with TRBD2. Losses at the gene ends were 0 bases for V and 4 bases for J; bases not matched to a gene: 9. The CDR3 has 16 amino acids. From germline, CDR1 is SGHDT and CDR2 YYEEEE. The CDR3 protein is CASSLAKLAGYYEQYF. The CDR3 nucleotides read TGTGCCAGCAGCTTGGCCAAGTTAGCGGGGTATTACGAGCAGTACTTC.

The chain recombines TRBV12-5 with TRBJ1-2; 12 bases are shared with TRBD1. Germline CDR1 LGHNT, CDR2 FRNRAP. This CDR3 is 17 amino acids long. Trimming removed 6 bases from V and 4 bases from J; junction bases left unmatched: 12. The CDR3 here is CASGDGTGGALGYGYTF. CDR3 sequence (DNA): TGTGCTAGTGGCGATGGGACAGGGGGCGCCTTAGGCTATGGCTACACCTTC.

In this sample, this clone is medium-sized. This CDR3 reads CASSYSSGDGYEQYF. CDR3 nucleotides: TGTGCCAGCAGTTACTCATCCGGGGATGGGTACGAGCAGTACTTC. The chain couples TRBV6-6 to TRBJ2-7; D possibly corresponds to TRBD2 (5 bases). CDR1 MNHNY and CDR2 SVGAGI come from the germline V gene (reference sequence). V was trimmed by 0 bases and J by 4 bases, leaving 13 bases between them. The length of the CDR3 is 15 residues.

DNA for the CDR3: TGCGCCAGCAGCTTGGGGACAGGGATTTTACCCCAGCATTTT. Protein: CASSLGTGILPQHF. The J gene is TRBJ1-5, the V gene TRBV5-1, with 8 positions matching TRBD1. The length of the CDR3 is 14 residues. Germline assignment: CDR1 SGHRS and CDR2 YFSETQ. Germline trimming cut 0 bases from V and 10 bases from J; bases unmatched to any gene: 6.

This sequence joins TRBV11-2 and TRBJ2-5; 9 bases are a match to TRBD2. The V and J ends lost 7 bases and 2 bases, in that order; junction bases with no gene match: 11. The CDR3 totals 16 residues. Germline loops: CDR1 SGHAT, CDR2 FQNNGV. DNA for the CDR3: TGTGCCAGCAAGTGGAGAGCGGGAGGTTCACAAGAGACCCAGTACTTC. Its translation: CASKWRAGGSQETQYF. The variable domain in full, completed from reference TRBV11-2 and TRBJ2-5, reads EAGVAQSPRYKIIEKRQSVAFWCNPISGHATLYWYQQILGQGPKLLIQFQNNGVVDDSQLPKDRFSAERLKGVDSTLKIQPAKLEDSAVYLCASKWRAGGSQETQYFGPGTRLLVL.

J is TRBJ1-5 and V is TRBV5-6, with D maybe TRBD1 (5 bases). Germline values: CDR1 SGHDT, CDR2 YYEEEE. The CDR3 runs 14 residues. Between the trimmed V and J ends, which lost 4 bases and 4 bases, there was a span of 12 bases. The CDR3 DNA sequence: TGTGCCAGCAGCCGACGGGGGGGGAATCAGCCCCAGCATTTT. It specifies CASSRRGGNQPQHF.

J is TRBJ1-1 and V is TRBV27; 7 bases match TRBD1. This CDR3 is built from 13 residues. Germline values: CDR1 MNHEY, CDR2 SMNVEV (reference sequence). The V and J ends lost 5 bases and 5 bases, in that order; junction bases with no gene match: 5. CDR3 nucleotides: TGTGCCAGCAGTCCCCGACAGGGTACTGAAGCTTTCTTT. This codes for CASSPRQGTEAFF.

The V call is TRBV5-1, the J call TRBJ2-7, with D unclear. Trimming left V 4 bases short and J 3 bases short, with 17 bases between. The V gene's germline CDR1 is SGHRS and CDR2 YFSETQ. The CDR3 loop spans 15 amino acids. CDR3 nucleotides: TGCGCCAGCAGCGCGGATCCGAGCCATGACTACGAGCAGTACTTC. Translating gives CASSADPSHDYEQYF.

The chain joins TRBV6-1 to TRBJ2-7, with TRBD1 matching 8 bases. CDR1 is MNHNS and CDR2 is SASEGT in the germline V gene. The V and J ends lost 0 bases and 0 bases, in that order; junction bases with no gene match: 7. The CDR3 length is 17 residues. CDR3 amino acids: CASSEAIGTGSSYEQYF. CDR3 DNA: TGTGCCAGCAGTGAAGCCATAGGGACAGGAAGCTCCTACGAGCAGTACTTC.

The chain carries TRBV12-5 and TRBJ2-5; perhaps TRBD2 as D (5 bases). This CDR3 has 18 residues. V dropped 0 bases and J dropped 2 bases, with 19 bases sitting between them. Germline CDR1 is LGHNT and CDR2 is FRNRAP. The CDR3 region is CASGLVRGDYAPQETQYF. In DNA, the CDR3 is TGTGCTAGTGGTTTGGTACGAGGAGACTACGCGCCTCAAGAGACCCAGTACTTC.

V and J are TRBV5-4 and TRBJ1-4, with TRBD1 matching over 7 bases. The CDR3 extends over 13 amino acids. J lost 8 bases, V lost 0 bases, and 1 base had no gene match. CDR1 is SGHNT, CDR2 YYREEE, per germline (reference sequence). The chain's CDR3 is CASSLGGQEKLFF. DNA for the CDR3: TGTGCCAGCAGCTTGGGGGGACAGGAAAAACTGTTTTTT.

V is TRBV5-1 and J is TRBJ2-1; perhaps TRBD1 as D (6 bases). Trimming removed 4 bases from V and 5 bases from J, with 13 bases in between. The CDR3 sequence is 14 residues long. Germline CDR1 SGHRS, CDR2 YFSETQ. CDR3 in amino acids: CASSGLGQDNEQFF. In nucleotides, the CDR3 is TGCGCCAGCAGCGGCTTGGGACAAGACAATGAGCAGTTCTTC.

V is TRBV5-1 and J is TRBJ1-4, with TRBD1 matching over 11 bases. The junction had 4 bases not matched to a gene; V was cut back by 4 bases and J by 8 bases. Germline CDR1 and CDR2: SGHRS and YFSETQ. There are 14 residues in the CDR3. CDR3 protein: CASSPDRGQEKLFF. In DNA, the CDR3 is TGCGCCAGCAGCCCGGACAGGGGGCAAGAAAAACTGTTTTTT.

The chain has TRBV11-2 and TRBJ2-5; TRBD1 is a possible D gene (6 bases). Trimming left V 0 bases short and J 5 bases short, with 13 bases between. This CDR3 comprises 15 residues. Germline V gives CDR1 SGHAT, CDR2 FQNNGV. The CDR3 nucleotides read TGTGCCAGCAGCTTAGAGAGGACAGTAAGGGAGACCCAGTACTTC. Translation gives CASSLERTVRETQYF. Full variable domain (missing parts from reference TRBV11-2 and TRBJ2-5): EAGVAQSPRYKIIEKRQSVAFWCNPISGHATLYWYQQILGQGPKLLIQFQNNGVVDDSQLPKDRFSAERLKGVDSTLKIQPAKLEDSAVYLCASSLERTVRETQYFGPGTRLLVL.

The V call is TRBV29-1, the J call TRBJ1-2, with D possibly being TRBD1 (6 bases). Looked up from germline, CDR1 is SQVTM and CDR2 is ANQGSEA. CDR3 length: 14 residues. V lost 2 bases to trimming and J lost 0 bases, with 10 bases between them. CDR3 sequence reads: CSVERTVPNYGYTF. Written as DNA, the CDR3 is TGCAGCGTTGAAAGGACAGTTCCTAACTATGGCTACACCTTC.